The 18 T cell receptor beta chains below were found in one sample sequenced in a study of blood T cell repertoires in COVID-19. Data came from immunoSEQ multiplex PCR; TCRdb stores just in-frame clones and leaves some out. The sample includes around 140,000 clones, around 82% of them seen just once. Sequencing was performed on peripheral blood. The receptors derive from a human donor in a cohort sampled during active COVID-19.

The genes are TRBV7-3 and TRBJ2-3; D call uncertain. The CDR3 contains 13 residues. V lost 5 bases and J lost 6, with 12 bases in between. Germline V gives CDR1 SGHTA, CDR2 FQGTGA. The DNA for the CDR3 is TGTGCCAGCAGCCCCGCACCGAGGGATACGCAGTATTTT. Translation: CASSPAPRDTQYF.

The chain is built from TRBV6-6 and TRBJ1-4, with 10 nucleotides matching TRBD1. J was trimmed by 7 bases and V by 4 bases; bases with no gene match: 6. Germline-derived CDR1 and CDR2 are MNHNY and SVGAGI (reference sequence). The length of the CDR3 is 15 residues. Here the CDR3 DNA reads TGTGCCAGCAGTTTTAGGACAGGGGGAACTGAAAAACTGTTTTTT. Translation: CASSFRTGGTEKLFF.

DNA for the CDR3: TGTGCCAGTAGTGGGGGGGCAGTCGGTGAAAAACTGTTTTTT. Translating gives CASSGGAVGEKLFF. The chain has TRBV19 and TRBJ1-4; D may be TRBD1 (6 bases). Trimming removed 5 bases from V and 7 bases from J, with 14 bases in between. Germline lookup yields CDR1 LNHDA and CDR2 SQIVND (reference sequence). The CDR3 length is 14 residues.

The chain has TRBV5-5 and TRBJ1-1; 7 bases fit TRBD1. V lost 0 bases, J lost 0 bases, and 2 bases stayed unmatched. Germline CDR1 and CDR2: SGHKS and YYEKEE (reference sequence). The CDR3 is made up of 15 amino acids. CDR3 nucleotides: TGTGCCAGCAGCTTGGGGGGACAGTTGAACACTGAAGCTTTCTTT. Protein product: CASSLGGQLNTEAFF.

The CDR3: CASSFRVDEKLFF. CDR3 coding DNA: TGTGCCAGCAGTTTCAGGGTGGACGAAAAACTGTTTTTT. The chain employs TRBV28 and TRBJ1-4, with D maybe TRBD1 (5 bases). Trimming removed 3 bases from V and 8 bases from J, with 10 bases in between. In germline, CDR1 is MDHEN, CDR2 SYDVKM. The CDR3 contains 13 residues.

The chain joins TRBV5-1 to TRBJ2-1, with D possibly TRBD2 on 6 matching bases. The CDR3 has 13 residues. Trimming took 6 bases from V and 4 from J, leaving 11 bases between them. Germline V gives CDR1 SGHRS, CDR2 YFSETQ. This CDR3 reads CASTWDSYNEQFF. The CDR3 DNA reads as TGCGCCAGCACCTGGGACTCATACAATGAGCAGTTCTTC.

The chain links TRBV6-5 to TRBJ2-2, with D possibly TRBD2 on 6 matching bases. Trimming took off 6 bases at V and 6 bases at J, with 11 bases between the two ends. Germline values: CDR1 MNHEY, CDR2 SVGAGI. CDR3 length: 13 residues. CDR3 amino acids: CASRGGAPGELFF. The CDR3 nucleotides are TGTGCCAGCAGGGGGGGAGCTCCCGGGGAGCTGTTTTTT.

As DNA, the CDR3 is TGTGCCAGCAGCTTTAGTTGGAACACCGGGGAGCTGTTTTTT. It encodes CASSFSWNTGELFF. The chain carries TRBV7-3 and TRBJ2-2; D not certain. The germline CDR1 and CDR2 sequences are SGHTA and FQGTGA. The CDR3 length is 14 residues. Trimming took off 3 bases at V and 1 base at J, with 6 bases between the two ends.

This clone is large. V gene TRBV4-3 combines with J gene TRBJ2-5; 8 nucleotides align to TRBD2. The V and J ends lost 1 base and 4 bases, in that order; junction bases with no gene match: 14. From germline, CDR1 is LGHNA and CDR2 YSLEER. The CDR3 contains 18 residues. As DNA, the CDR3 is TGCGCCAGCAGCCAAGGGGGGTCGACTAGCGTAATCGGAGAGACCCAGTACTTC. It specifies CASSQGGSTSVIGETQYF.

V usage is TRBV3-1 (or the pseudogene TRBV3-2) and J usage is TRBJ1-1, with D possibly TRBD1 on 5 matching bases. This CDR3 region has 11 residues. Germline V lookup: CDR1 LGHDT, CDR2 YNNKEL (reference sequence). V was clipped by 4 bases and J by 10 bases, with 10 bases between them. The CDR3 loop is CASSPGRGAFF. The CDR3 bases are TGTGCCAGCAGCCCAGGGAGGGGAGCTTTCTTT.

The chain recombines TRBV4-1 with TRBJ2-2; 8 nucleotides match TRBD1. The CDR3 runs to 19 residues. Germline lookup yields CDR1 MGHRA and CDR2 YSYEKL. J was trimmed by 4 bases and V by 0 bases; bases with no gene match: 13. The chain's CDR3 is CASSQDEFRDRRPTGELFF. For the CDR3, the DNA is TGCGCCAGCAGCCAAGATGAATTTAGGGACAGGAGGCCCACCGGGGAGCTGTTTTTT.

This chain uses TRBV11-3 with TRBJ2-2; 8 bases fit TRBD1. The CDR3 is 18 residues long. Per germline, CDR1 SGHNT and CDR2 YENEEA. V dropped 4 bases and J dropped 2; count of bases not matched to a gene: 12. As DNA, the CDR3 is TGTGCCAGCAGCTCGTCCCAGTCGGGACAGGTTAACACCGGGGAGCTGTTTTTT. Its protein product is CASSSSQSGQVNTGELFF. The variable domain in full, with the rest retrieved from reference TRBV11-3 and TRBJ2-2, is EAGVVQSPRYKIIEKKQPVAFWCNPISGHNTLYWYLQNLGQGPELLIRYENEEAVDDSQLPKDRFSAERLKGVDSTLKIQPAELGDSAVYLCASSSSQSGQVNTGELFFGEGSRLTVL.

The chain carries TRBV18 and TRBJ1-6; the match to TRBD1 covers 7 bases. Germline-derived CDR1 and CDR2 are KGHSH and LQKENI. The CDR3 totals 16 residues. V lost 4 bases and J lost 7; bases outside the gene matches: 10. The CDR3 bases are TGTGCCAGCTCACTTTACGGGACAGAAAGGAATTCACCCCTCCACTTT. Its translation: CASSLYGTERNSPLHF.

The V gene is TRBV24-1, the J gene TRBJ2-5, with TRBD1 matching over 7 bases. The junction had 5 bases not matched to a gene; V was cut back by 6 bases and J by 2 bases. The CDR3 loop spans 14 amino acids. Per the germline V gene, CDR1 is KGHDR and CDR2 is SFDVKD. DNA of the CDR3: TGTGCCACCAGTAGGGGGACAGCTCAAGAGACCCAGTACTTC. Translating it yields CATSRGTAQETQYF.

The CDR3 sequence: CASSLGGLTDGEAFF. The CDR3 DNA reads as TGCGCCAGCAGCTTGGGGGGGCTCACCGACGGCGAAGCTTTCTTT. The chain employs TRBV5-1 and TRBJ1-1; D is possibly TRBD1 (6 bases). V dropped 0 bases and J dropped 8 bases, with 17 bases sitting between them. The CDR3 is 15 amino acids. Germline loops: CDR1 SGHRS, CDR2 YFSETQ.

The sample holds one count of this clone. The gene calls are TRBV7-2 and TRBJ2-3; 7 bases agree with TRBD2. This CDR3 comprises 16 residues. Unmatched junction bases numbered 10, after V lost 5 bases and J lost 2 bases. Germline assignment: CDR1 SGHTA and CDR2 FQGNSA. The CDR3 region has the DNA TGTGCCAGCAGCCTAATGGGGGGGACGAACACAGATACGCAGTATTTT. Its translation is CASSLMGGTNTDTQYF.

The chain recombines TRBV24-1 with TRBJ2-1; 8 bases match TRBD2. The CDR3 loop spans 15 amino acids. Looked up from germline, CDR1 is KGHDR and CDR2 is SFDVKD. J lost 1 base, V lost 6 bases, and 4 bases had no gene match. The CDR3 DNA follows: TGTGCCACCAGTCAAGCGGGAGTTTCCTACAATGAGCAGTTCTTC. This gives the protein CATSQAGVSYNEQFF.

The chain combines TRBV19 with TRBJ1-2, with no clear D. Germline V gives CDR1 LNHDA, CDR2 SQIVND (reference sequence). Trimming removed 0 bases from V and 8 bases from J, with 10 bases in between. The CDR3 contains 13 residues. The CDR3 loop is CASSIDLTGGYTF. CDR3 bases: TGTGCCAGTAGTATAGATCTAACGGGGGGCTACACCTTC.